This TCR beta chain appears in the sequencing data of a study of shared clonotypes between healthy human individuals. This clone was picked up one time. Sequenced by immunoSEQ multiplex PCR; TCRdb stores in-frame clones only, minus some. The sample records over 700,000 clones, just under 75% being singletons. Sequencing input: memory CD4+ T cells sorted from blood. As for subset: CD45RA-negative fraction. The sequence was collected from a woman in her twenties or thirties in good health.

CDR3 residues: CASSAEWNTEAFF. The CDR3 DNA sequence: TGTGCCAGCAGTGCCGAGTGGAACACTGAAGCTTTCTTT. This chain uses TRBV2 with TRBJ1-1; D unresolved. V lost 4 bases, J lost 1 base, and 7 bases lay in between. Per germline, CDR1 SNHLY and CDR2 FYNNEI. The CDR3 has 13 amino acids. The complete variable domain, with remaining parts taken from reference TRBV2 and TRBJ1-1, reads EPEVTQTPSHQVTQMGQEVILRCVPISNHLYFYWYRQILGQKVEFLVSFYNNEISEKSEIFDDQFSVERPDGSNFTLKIRSTKLEDSAMYFCASSAEWNTEAFFGQGTRLTVV.